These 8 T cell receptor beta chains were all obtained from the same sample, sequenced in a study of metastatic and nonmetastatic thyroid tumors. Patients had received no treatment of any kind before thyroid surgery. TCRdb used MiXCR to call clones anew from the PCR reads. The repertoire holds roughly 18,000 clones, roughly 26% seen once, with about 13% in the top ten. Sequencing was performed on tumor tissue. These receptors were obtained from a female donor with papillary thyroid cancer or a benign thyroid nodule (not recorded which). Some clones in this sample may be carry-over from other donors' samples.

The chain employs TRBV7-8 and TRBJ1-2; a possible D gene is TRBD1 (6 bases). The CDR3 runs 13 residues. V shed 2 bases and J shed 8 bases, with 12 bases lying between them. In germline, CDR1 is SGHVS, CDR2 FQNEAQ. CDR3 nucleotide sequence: TGTGCCAGCAGCTTAAACACAGGGCGCGGCTACACCTTC. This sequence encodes CASSLNTGRGYTF. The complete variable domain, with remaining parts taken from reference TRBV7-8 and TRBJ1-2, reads GAGVSQSPRYKVAKRGQDVALRCDPISGHVSLFWYQQALGQGPEFLTYFQNEAQLDKSGLPSDRFFAERPEGSVSTLKIQRTQQEDSAVYLCASSLNTGRGYTFGSGTRLTVV.

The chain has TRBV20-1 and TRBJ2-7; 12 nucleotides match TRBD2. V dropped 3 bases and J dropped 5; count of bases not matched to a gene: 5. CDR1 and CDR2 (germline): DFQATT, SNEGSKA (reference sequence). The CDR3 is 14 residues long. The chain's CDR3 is CSARASGRANEQYF. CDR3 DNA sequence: TGCAGTGCTAGGGCTAGCGGGAGGGCTAACGAGCAGTACTTC.

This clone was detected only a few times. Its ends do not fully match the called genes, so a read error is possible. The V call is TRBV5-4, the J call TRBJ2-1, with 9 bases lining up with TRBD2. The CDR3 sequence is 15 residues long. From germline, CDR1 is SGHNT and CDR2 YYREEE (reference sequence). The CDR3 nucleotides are TGTACCAGCAGCTTCGTAGCGGGAGTGCACAATGAGCAGTTCTTC. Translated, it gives CTSSFVAGVHNEQFF.

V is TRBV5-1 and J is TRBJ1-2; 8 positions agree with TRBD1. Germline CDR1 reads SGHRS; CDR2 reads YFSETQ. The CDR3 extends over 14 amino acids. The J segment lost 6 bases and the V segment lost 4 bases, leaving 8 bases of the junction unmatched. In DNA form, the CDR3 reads TGCGCCAGCAGCCTTAATCCGACAGGGGATGGCTACACCTTC. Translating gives CASSLNPTGDGYTF.

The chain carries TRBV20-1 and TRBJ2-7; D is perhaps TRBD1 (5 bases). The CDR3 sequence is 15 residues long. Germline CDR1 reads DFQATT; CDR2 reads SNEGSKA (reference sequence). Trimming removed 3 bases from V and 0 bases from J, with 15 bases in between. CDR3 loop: CSARGRKSLSYEQYF. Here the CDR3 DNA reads TGCAGTGCTAGGGGGCGAAAGTCCCTCTCCTACGAGCAGTACTTC.

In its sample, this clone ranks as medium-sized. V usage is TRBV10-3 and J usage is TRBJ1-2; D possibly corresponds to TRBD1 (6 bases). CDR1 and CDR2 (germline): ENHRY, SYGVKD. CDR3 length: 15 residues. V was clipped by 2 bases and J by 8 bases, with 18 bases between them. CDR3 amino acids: CAISEPGDRTGGYTF. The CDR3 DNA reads TGTGCCATCAGTGAGCCGGGTGACAGGACGGGGGGCTACACCTTC.

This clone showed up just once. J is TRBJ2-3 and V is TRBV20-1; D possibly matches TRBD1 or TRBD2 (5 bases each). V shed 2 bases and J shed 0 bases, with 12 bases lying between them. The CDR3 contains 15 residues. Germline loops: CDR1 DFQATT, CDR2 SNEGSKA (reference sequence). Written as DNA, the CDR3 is TGCAGTGCTAGACTTCCGGGACCCAGCACAGATACGCAGTATTTT. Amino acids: CSARLPGPSTDTQYF.

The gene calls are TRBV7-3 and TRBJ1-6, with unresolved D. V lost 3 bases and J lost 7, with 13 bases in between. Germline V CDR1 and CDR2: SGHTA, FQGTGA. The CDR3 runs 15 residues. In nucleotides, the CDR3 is TGTGCCAGCAGCTTGTCGAGGGCGGGGAATTCACCCCTCCACTTT. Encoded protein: CASSLSRAGNSPLHF.